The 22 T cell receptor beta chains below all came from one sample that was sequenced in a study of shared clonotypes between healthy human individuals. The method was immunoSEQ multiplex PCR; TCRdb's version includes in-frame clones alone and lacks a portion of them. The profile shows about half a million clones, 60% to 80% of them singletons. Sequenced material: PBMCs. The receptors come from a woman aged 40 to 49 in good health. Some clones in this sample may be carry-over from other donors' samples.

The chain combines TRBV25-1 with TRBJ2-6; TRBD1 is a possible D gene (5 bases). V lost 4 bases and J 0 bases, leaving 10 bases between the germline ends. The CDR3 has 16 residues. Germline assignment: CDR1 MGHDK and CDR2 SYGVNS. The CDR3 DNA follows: TGTGCCAGCAGTGCAACAGGACGCTCTGGGGCCAACGTCCTGACTTTC. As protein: CASSATGRSGANVLTF.

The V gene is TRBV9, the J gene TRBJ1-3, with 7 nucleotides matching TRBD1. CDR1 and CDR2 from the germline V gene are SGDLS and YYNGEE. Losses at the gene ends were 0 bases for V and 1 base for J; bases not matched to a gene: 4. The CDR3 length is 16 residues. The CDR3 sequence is CASSVEGQSSGNTIYF. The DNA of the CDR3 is TGTGCCAGCAGCGTAGAGGGACAGTCGTCTGGAAACACCATATATTTT.

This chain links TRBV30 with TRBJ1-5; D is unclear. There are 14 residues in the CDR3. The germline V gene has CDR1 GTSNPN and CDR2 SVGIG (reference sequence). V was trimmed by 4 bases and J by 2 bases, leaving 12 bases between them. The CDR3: CAWTASGGNQPQHF. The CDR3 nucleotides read TGTGCCTGGACAGCCAGTGGTGGCAATCAGCCCCAGCATTTT.

The CDR3 region has the DNA TGTGCCAGCAGCCAAGACTTGACAGCCACCATATATTTT. It encodes CASSQDLTATIYF. This sequence joins TRBV14 and TRBJ1-3, with D possibly being TRBD1 (5 bases). Per germline, CDR1 SGHDN and CDR2 FVKESK. V dropped 0 bases and J dropped 9 bases, with 9 bases sitting between them. This CDR3 is built from 13 residues.

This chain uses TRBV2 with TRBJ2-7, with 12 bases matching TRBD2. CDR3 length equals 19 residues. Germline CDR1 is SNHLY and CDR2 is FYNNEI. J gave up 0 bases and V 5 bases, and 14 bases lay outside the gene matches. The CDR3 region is CASSTPGTSGPESSYEQYF. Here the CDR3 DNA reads TGTGCCAGCAGTACCCCCGGGACTAGCGGGCCTGAAAGCTCCTACGAGCAGTACTTC.

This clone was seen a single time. The CDR3 DNA reads as TGCGCCAGCAGCTTGGAGTGGGCATCGGATACGCAGTATTTT. Translating it yields CASSLEWASDTQYF. The V gene is TRBV5-1, the J gene TRBJ2-3; D ambiguous. The germline CDR1 and CDR2 sequences are SGHRS and YFSETQ. V lost 0 bases and J 6 bases, leaving 11 bases between the germline ends. CDR3 length: 14 residues.

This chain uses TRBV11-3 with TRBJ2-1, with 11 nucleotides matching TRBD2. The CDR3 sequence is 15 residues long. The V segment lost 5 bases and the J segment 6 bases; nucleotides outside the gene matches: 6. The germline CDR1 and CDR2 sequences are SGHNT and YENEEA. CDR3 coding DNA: TGTGCCAGCAGCAGAGGGGGGACTAGCGGCAATGAGCAGTTCTTC. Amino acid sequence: CASSRGGTSGNEQFF.

In DNA form, the CDR3 reads TGTGCCTGGCGTGGTGGTGCCGTTCGGGGGGCTTTCTTT. This gives the protein CAWRGGAVRGAFF. The chain combines TRBV30 with TRBJ1-1; TRBD1 might be the D (5 bases). Trimming stripped 5 bases from V and 11 bases from J, with 21 bases between. Germline loops: CDR1 GTSNPN, CDR2 SVGIG (reference sequence). CDR3 length: 13 amino acids. Combining the CDR3 with reference TRBV30 and TRBJ1-1 gives the whole variable domain SQTIHQWPATLVQPVGSPLSLECTVEGTSNPNLYWYRQAAGRGLQLLFYSVGIGQISSEVPQNLSASRPQDRQFILSSKKLLLSDSGFYLCAWRGGAVRGAFFGQGTRLTVV.

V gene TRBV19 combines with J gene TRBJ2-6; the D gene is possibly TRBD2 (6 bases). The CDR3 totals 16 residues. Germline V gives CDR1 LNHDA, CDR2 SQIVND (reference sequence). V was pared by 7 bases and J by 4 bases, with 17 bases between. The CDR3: CASTPARGYGANVLTF. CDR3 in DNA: TGTGCCAGTACCCCAGCGCGGGGTTACGGGGCCAACGTCCTGACTTTC.

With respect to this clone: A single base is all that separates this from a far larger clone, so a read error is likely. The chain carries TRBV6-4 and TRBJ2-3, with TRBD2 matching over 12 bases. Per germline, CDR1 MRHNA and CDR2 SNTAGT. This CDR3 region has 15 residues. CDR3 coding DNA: TGTGTCAGCAGTGGGACTAGCGGGAGCACAGATACGCAGTATTTT. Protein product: CVSSGTSGSTDTQYF.

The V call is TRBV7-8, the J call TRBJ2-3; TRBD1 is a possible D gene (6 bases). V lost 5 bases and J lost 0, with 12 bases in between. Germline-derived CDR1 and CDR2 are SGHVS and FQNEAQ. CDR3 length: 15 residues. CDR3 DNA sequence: TGTGCCAGCAGCCCCAGGGGTCCTAGCACAGATACGCAGTATTTT. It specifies CASSPRGPSTDTQYF.

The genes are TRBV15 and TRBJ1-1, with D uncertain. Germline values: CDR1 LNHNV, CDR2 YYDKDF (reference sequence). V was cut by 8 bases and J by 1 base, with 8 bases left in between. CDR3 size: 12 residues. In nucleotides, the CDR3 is TGTGCCACCGTGGGTGGGAACACTGAAGCTTTCTTT. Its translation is CATVGGNTEAFF.

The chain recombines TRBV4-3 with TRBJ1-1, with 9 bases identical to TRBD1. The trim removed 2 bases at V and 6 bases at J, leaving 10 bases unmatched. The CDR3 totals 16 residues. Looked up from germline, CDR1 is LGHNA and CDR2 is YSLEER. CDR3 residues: CASSQNPQGARAEAFF. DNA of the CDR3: TGCGCCAGCAGCCAAAATCCACAGGGGGCGCGCGCTGAAGCTTTCTTT.

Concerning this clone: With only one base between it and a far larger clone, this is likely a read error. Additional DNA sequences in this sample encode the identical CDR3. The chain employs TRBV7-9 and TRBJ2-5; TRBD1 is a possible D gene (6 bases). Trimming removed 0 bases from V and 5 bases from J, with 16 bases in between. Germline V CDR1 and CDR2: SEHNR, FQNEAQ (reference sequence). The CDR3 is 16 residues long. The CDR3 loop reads CASSLAPLRGLETQYF. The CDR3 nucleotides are TGTGCCAGCAGCTTAGCCCCCCTAAGGGGGTTGGAGACCCAGTACTTC.

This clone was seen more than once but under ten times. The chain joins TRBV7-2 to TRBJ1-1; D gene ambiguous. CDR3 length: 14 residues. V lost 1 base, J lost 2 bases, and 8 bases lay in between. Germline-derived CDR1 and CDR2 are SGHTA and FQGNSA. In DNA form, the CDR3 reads TGTGCCAGCAGCTTAGAGAGGGCAAACACTGAAGCTTTCTTT. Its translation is CASSLERANTEAFF.

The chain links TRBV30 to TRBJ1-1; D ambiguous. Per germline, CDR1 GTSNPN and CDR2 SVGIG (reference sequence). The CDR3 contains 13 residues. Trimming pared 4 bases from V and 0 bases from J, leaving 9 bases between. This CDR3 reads CAWKYSLNTEAFF. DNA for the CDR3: TGTGCCTGGAAATATAGCCTGAACACTGAAGCTTTCTTT.

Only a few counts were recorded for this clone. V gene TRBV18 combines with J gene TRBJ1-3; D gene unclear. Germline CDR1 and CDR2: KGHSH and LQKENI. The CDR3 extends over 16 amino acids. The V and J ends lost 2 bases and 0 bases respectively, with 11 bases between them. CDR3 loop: CASSPTAQTSGNTIYF. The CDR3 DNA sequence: TGTGCCAGCTCACCAACGGCGCAAACCTCTGGAAACACCATATATTTT.

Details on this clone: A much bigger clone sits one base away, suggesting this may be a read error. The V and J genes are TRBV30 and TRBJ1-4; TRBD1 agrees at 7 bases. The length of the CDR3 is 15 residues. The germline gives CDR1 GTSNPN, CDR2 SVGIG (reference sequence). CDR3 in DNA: TGTGCCTGGGGCCCCCAGACAGGGCTTAGGGAAAAACTGCTTTTT. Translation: CAWGPQTGLREKLLF.

This chain's CDR3 is CASSLGADEKLFF. CDR3 bases: TGCGCCAGCAGCTTGGGGGCAGATGAAAAACTGTTTTTT. The J gene is TRBJ1-4, the V gene TRBV5-1; D gene unclear. Germline values: CDR1 SGHRS, CDR2 YFSETQ. The CDR3 has 13 residues. V was clipped by 0 bases and J by 6 bases, with 6 bases between them.

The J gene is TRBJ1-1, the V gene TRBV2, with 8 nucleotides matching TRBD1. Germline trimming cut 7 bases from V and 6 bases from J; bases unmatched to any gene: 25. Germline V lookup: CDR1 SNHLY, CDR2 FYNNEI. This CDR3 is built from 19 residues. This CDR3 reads CASIMFPPGTGIVLAEAFF. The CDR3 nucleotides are TGTGCCAGCATAATGTTTCCCCCCGGGACAGGAATCGTTTTAGCTGAAGCTTTCTTT.

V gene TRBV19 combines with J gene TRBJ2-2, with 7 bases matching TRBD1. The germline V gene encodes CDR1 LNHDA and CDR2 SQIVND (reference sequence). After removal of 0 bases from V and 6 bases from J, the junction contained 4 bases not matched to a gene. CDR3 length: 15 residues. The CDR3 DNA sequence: TGTGCCAGTAGTATAGAGAACCAGGGGGCCGGGGAGCTGTTTTTT. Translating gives CASSIENQGAGELFF.

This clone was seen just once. CDR3 DNA sequence: TGTGCCATCAGTGACGCCCCCCCTTTGGATGGAGGCGGCTACACCTTC. Amino acids: CAISDAPPLDGGGYTF. The V call is TRBV10-3, the J call TRBJ1-2; D unresolved. CDR1 ENHRY and CDR2 SYGVKD come from the germline V gene. The CDR3 covers 16 residues. Trimming cost V 3 bases and J 8 bases, with 22 bases left between them.